Reported below is one T cell receptor beta chain. Germline CDR1 reads MDHEN; CDR2 reads SYDVKM. The CDR3 consists of 12 residues. The V gene lost 8 bases and the J gene lost 7 bases, with 14 bases spanning the gap. The record originates from a study of T cell responses to AZD1222 COVID-19 vaccine. This table comes from immunoSEQ multiplex PCR, and its TCRdb copy is limited to in-frame clones, with some not included. Altogether some 110,000 clones are present, more than 80% being singletons, with the ten largest covering 3.5% to 5%. Sequences were derived from peripheral blood, sampled 28 days after the second AZD1222 dose. The chain uses TRBV28 and TRBJ1-1; D may be TRBD1 (5 bases). The receptor comes from an adult who received the AZD1222 COVID-19 vaccine. The CDR3 region is CASYPGGGEAFF. The CDR3 nucleotides read TGTGCCAGCTACCCGGGGGGTGGTGAAGCTTTCTTT.